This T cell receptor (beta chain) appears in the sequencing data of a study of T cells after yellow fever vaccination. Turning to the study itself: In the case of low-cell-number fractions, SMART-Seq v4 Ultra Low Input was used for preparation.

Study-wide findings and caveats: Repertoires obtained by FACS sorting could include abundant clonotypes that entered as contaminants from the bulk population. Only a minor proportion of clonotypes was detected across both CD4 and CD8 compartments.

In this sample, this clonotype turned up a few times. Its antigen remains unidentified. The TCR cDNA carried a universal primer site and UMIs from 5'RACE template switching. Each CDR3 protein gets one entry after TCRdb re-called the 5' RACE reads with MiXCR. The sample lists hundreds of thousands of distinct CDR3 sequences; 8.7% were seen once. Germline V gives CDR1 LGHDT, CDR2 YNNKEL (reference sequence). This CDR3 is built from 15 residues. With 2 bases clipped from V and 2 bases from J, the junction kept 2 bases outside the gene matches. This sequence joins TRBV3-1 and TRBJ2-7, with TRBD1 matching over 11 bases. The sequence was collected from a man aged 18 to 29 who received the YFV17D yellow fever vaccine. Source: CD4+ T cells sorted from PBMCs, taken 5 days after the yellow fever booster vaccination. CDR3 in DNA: TGTGCCAGCAGCCAAACGGGACAGGGGGCCTACGAGCAGTACTTC. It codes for CASSQTGQGAYEQYF.